The clone carrying this T cell receptor beta chain has ten or more counts. Trimming stripped 5 bases from V and 2 bases from J, with 7 bases between. The CDR3 is made up of 13 amino acids. Germline values: CDR1 SEHNR, CDR2 FQNEAQ (reference sequence). TCRdb fed the 5' RACE reads into MiXCR, producing one record per CDR3 protein. The data contain about 690,000 distinct CDR3 sequences, roughly 6% of them singletons. These data originate in a study of identical twins. The sequenced material came from naive T cells sorted from blood. V is TRBV7-9 and J is TRBJ2-1; no definite D call. The clonotype comes from a man between 18 and 29 years old in good health. DNA for the CDR3: TGTGCCAGCAGCATGGGGACCTACAATGAGCAGTTCTTC. Translating gives CASSMGTYNEQFF.